Listed below are T cell receptor beta chains from one sample, sequenced in a study of tumor and adjacent non-tumor tissue in lung cancer. TCRdb recomputed calls from the multiplex PCR reads with MiXCR, one row per CDR3 protein. The sample holds 100,000 or so distinct CDR3 sequences, 50% to 70% seen once. Sequencing input: distant non-tumor lung tissue. Every receptor here comes from a young man with non-small cell lung cancer. The CDR3 runs from the conserved cysteine through the conserved F or W. D genes are given only for firm matches. Rows may omit the clone size; those that give it use once, few, many or a size class.

d_call,j_call,v_call,clone_size,cdr3_aa,cdr3_nt
TRBD2,TRBJ2-1,TRBV4-3,few,CASSQDPSGGANEQSF,TGCGCCAGCAGCCAGGATCCTAGCGGGGGGGCCAATGAGCAGTCCTTC
TRBD2,TRBJ2-3,TRBV20-1,.,CSGGSGGSTDKQYF,TGCAGTGGGGGTAGCGGGGGTAGTACAGATAAGCAGTATTTT
TRBD2,TRBJ2-3,TRBV20-1,.,CSARDWLVGGPGATDTQYF,TGCAGTGCTAGAGATTGGCTAGTGGGAGGGCCTGGGGCCACAGATACGCAGTATTTT
.,TRBJ2-1,TRBV7-9,.,CASSPASRGVYNEQFF,TGTGCCAGCAGCCCAGCGAGCAGGGGGGTCTACAATGAGCAGTTCTTC
.,TRBJ1-4,TRBV11-2,few,CARSLDALFDIREKLFF,TGTGCCCGCAGCTTAGATGCTCTTTTCGACATCAGGGAAAAACTGTTCTTT
.,TRBJ1-5,TRBV20-1,many,CSARDLAGYSNQPQHF,TGCAGTGCTAGAGATCTGGCCGGTTATAGCAATCAGCCCCAGCATTTT
TRBD1,TRBJ2-7,TRBV20-1,many,CSARLQGAEEQYF,TGCAGTGCTAGGCTCCAGGGGGCCGAAGAGCAGTACTTC
.,TRBJ1-2,TRBV6-2/TRBV6-3,.,CVSSQGVCGYTF,TGTGTCAGCAGCCAAGGGGTATGTGGCTATACCTTC
.,TRBJ2-2,TRBV7-8,.,CASSLGFESTGSSGELFF,TGTGCCAGCAGTTTAGGGTTTGAAAGCACAGGGAGTTCCGGGGAGCTGTTTTTT
TRBD1,TRBJ1-2,TRBV20-1,.,CSAITAQGICGYTF,TGCAGTGCTATTACCGCACAGGGGATCTGTGGCTACACCTTC
.,TRBJ1-1,TRBV19,few,CASSIDLENTEAFF,TGTGCCAGTAGTATTGACCTGGAGAACACTGAAGCTTTCTTT
.,TRBJ1-1,TRBV11-3,.,CARSLVNSEAFF,TGTGCCAGGAGCTTAGTGAACTCTGAAGCTTTCTTT
.,TRBJ1-6,TRBV11-2,.,CASGNARSRGGSYNSPLHF,TGTGCCAGCGGCAACGCTAGGTCCAGGGGTGGCTCTTATAATTCACCCCTCCACTTT
.,TRBJ2-5,TRBV6-5,.,CASSWDSRETQYF,TGTGCCAGCAGTTGGGATAGTAGGGAGACCCAGTACTTC
.,TRBJ2-5,TRBV5-4,once,CASNMTSGRETQYF,TGTGCCAGCAACATGACTAGTGGGCGGGAGACCCAGTACTTC
TRBD1,TRBJ1-2,TRBV4-1,many,CASSQDPGQGMEGGYTF,TGCGCCAGCAGCCAGGACCCGGGACAGGGGATGGAAGGTGGCTACACCTTC
.,TRBJ2-1,TRBV11-1,.,CASSLSYEQFF,TGTGCCAGCAGCTTGTCGTATGAACAGTTCTTC
TRBD2,TRBJ2-2,TRBV6-2/TRBV6-3,.,CAISYPTRGVVNTGELFF,TGTGCCATCAGTTACCCTACCCGGGGGGTGGTTAACACCGGGGAGCTGTTTTTT
.,TRBJ2-5,TRBV30,.,CARSQREPETQYF,TGTGCCAGGAGTCAGAGGGAGCCGGAGACCCAGTACTTC
TRBD2,TRBJ2-3,TRBV11-1,.,CASSTWTSGTDTRYF,TGTGCCAGCAGCACGTGGACTAGCGGCACAGATACGCGGTATTTT
.,TRBJ1-6,TRBV12-3/TRBV12-4,.,CASGFDDSSYYSPLHF,TGTGCCAGCGGTTTCGACGATAGCTCCTATTATTCACCCCTCCACTTT
.,TRBJ1-4,TRBV20-1,.,CSTTELATNEKLFF,TGCAGTACTACCGAGCTTGCAACTAATGAAAAACTGTTTTTT
TRBD2,TRBJ2-2,TRBV6-1,many,CASKAGDTGELFF,TGTGCCAGCAAGGCGGGAGACACCGGGGAGCTGTTTTTT
.,TRBJ2-1,TRBV11-2,.,CACSLGGVYYNEQFF,TGTGCCTGCAGCTTAGGCGGAGTCTACTACAATGAGCAGTTCTTC
TRBD2,TRBJ2-1,TRBV11-2,.,CASSFLIAGVPYNEQFF,TGTGCCAGCAGCTTTTTGATAGCGGGAGTTCCCTACAATGAGCAGTTCTTC
.,TRBJ2-1,TRBV11-3,.,CANSPPSRRRGNEQFF,TGTGCCAATAGCCCCCCTAGTCGGCGCCGGGGCAATGAGCAGTTCTTC
TRBD1,TRBJ2-7,TRBV11-1,.,CASSLRQGVEEQYF,TGTGCCAGCAGCTTACGACAGGGGGTCGAGGAGCAGTACTTC
TRBD1,TRBJ2-2,TRBV24-1,once,CATNDDRDTWELFF,TGTGCCACCAATGATGACAGGGACACCTGGGAGCTGTTTTTT
.,TRBJ2-7,TRBV29-1,once,CSVRDNSYYKQYF,TGCAGCGTCAGGGACAACAGCTACTATAAGCAGTACTTC
.,TRBJ1-2,TRBV6-2/TRBV6-3,once,CANSSFGRGGDGYTF,TGTGCCAACAGTTCCTTTGGCCGGGGTGGGGATGGCTACACCTTC
.,TRBJ2-5,TRBV11-2,few,CASSLLGGGQETQYF,TGTGCTAGCAGCTTACTTGGAGGCGGACAAGAGACCCAGTACTTC
TRBD1,TRBJ2-1,TRBV11-1,.,CASSLTGSISAEQFF,TGTGCCAGCAGTCTGACAGGGTCCATATCTGCTGAGCAGTTCTTC
.,TRBJ2-7,TRBV4-3,.,CASNQQSGYEQYF,TGCGCTAGCAACCAACAGTCCGGATACGAGCAGTACTTC
.,TRBJ2-5,TRBV4-1,.,CVSSQDSQRETQYF,TGCGTCAGCAGCCAGGACTCACAGCGGGAGACCCAGTACTTC
TRBD1,TRBJ1-2,TRBV11-3,medium-sized,CASSLSGGNGYTF,TGTGCCAGCAGCTTGTCAGGGGGCAATGGCTACACCTTC
TRBD1,TRBJ1-5,TRBV6-2/TRBV6-3,many,CASLQTGQGENQPQHF,TGTGCCAGCCTACAAACCGGACAGGGGGAAAATCAGCCCCAGCATTTT
TRBD2,TRBJ2-5,TRBV20-1,.,CSSRDLRLAEETQYF,TGCAGTTCTAGAGATTTGAGACTAGCAGAAGAGACCCAGTACTTC
.,TRBJ2-6,TRBV11-2,.,CVSSLHSSGVNVLTF,TGTGTCAGCAGCTTACACAGCTCTGGGGTCAACGTCCTGACTTTC
.,TRBJ2-7,TRBV5-8,few,CASSLFSGAGDEQYF,TGTGCCAGCAGCTTATTTTCGGGGGCGGGCGACGAGCAGTACTTC
.,TRBJ2-3,TRBV24-1,many,CATSDRTDLRDTQYF,TGTGCCACCAGTGACAGGACAGATCTTCGGGATACGCAGTATTTT
.,TRBJ1-2,TRBV4-1,.,CASSPWGAKQASYDYTF,TGCGCCAGCAGCCCTTGGGGGGCCAAACAGGCGAGCTATGACTACACCTTC
.,TRBJ1-3,TRBV20-1,.,CSAKQQSGDTKFF,TGCAGTGCTAAGCAACAGTCTGGAGACACCAAATTTTTT
TRBD1,TRBJ2-2,TRBV11-3,.,CASSPGQGNAGELFF,TGTGCCAGCAGCCCGGGACAGGGAAACGCCGGGGAGCTTTTTTTT
TRBD2,TRBJ2-7,TRBV12-3/TRBV12-4,.,CASSPGLTGGYGQYF,TGTGCCAGCAGTCCTGGACTAACGGGAGGGTACGGGCAGTACTTC